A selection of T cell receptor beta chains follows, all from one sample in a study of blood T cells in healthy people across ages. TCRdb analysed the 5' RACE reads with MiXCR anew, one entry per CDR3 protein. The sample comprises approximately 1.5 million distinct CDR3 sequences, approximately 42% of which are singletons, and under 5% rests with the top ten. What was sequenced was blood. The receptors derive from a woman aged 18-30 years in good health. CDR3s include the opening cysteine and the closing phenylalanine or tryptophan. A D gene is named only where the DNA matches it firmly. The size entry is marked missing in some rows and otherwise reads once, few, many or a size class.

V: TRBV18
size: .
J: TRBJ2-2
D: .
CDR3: CASSPFDVANTGELFF
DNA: TGTGCCAGCTCACCCTTTGACGTAGCGAACACCGGGGAGCTGTTTTTT

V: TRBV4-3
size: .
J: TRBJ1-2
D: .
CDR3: CASSQEGGHYGYTF
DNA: TGCGCCAGCAGCCAAGAAGGGGGGCATTATGGCTACACCTTC

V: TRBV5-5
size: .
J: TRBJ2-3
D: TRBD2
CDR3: CASSLGTSGGFSGDTQYF
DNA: TGTGCCAGCAGCCTAGGGACTAGCGGGGGATTCTCAGGGGATACGCAGTATTTT

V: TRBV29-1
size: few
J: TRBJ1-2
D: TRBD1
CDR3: CSVQGGDNYGYTF
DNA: TGCAGCGTCCAGGGGGGAGATAACTATGGCTACACCTTC

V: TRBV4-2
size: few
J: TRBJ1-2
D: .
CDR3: CASSQTTADSNYGYTF
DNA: TGTGCCAGCAGCCAAACTACCGCCGACTCTAACTATGGCTACACCTTC

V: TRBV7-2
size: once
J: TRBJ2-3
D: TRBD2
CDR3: CASSLVAGGPGDTQYF
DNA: TGTGCCAGCAGCTTAGTTGCGGGAGGGCCGGGAGATACGCAGTATTTT

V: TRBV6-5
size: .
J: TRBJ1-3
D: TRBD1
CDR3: CASGTGASGNTIYF
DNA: TGTGCCAGCGGAACAGGGGCCTCCGGAAACACCATATATTTT

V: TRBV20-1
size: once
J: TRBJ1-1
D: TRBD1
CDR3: CRASSGGRNTEAFF
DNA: TGCAGGGCTAGTTCAGGGGGGAGGAACACTGAAGCTTTCTTT

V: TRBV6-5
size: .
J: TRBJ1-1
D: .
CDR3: CASSYSGARPDTEAFF
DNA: TGTGCCAGCAGTTACTCAGGGGCCCGTCCCGACACTGAAGCTTTCTTT

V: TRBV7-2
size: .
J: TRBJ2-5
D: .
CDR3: CASSLGFSQETQYF
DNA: TGTGCCAGCAGCTTAGGGTTTAGCCAAGAGACCCAGTACTTC

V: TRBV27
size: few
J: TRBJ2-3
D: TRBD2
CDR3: CASSWGREVDTQYF
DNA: TGTGCCAGCAGTTGGGGCCGGGAGGTAGATACGCAGTATTTT

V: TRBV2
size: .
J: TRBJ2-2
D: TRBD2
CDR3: CASKQTSGANTGELFF
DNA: TGTGCCAGCAAGCAGACTAGCGGAGCGAACACCGGGGAGCTGTTTTTT

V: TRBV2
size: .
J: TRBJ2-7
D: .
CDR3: CASSEGTVGQYF
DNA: TGTGCCAGCAGTGAGGGCACAGTTGGGCAGTACTTC

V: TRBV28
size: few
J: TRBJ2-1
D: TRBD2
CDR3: CASFGLAGGKDNEQFF
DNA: TGTGCCAGCTTCGGACTAGCGGGAGGAAAGGATAATGAGCAGTTCTTC

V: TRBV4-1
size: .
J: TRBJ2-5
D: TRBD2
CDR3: CASSQVSGGHREQYF
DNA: TGCGCCAGCAGCCAAGTTTCGGGGGGGCATCGTGAGCAGTACTTC

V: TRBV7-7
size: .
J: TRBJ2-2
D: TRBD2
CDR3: CASSLDTAGVTGELFF
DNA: TGTGCTAGCAGCTTAGATACAGCGGGAGTCACCGGGGAGCTGTTTTTT

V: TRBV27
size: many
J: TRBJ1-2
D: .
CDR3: CASSVGPNYGYTF
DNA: TGTGCCAGCAGCGTGGGTCCTAACTATGGCTACACCTTC

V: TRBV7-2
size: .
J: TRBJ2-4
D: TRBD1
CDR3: CASSLAGGTGGHIQYF
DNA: TGTGCCAGCAGCTTAGCTGGTGGGACAGGAGGACACATTCAGTACTTC

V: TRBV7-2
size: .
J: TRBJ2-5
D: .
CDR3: CASSLEGPGLVETQYF
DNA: TGTGCCAGCAGCTTAGAAGGTCCGGGCCTTGTTGAGACCCAGTACTTC

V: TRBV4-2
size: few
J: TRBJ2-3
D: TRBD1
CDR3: CASRVGQGADTQYF
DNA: TGTGCCAGCAGAGTGGGACAGGGGGCAGATACGCAGTATTTT

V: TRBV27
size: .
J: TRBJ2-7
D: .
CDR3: CASSLGGSVYNEQYF
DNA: TGTGCCAGCAGTTTAGGGGGCTCGGTGTACAATGAGCAGTACTTC

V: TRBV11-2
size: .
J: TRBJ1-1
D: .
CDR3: CASSLGPRLNTEAFF
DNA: TGTGCCAGCAGCTTAGGTCCCAGACTTAACACTGAAGCTTTCTTT

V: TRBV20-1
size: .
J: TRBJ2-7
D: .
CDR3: CSAYRDSTYEQYF
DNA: TGCAGTGCTTACCGGGACTCGACCTACGAGCAGTACTTC

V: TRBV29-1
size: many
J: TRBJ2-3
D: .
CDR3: CSVEDRPTSSTDTQYF
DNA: TGCAGCGTTGAAGATCGACCAACTTCTAGCACAGATACGCAGTATTTT

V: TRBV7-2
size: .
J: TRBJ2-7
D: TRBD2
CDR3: CASSLSSGSLGGAYEQYF
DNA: TGTGCCAGCAGCTTATCATCGGGGTCTCTCGGGGGGGCCTACGAGCAGTACTTC

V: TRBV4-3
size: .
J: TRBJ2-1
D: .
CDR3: CASSLTLRGLSYNEQFF
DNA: TGCGCCAGCAGCCTTACCCTGAGGGGCCTCTCCTACAATGAGCAGTTCTTC

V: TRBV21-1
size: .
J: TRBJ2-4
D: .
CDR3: CASTPRGFEIAKNIQYF
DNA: TGTGCCAGCACCCCGAGGGGATTCGAGATAGCCAAAAACATTCAGTACTTC

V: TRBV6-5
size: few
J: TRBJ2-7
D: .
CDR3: CASSPITRVYEQYF
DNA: TGTGCCAGCAGCCCTATTACTAGAGTCTACGAGCAGTACTTC

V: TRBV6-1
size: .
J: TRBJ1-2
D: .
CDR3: CASSEALLGEYYGYTF
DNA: TGTGCCAGCAGTGAAGCGCTTCTAGGGGAATACTATGGCTACACCTTC

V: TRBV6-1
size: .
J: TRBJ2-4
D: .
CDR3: CASNYQLRGGLGTKNIQYF
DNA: TGTGCCAGCAACTACCAACTCAGGGGGGGTCTCGGAACCAAAAACATTCAGTACTTC

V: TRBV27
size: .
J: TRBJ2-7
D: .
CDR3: CASRRGSRSYNEQYF
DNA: TGTGCCAGCAGAAGAGGAAGTCGGTCCTACAATGAGCAGTACTTC

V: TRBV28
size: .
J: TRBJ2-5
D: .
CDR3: CASSLLRMGYNEQYF
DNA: TGTGCCAGCAGTTTATTGCGGATGGGCTACAATGAGCAGTACTTC

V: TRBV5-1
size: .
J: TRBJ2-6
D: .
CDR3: CASSSHISGANVLTF
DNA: TGCGCCAGCAGCTCTCACATCTCTGGGGCCAACGTCCTGACTTTC

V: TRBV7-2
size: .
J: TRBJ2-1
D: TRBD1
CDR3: CASSPRDSSSLEQFF
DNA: TGTGCCAGCAGCCCCCGGGACAGCAGCAGTCTCGAGCAGTTCTTC

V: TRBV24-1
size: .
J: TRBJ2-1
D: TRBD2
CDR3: CATSRGTTGDEQFF
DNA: TGTGCCACCAGTCGCGGGACTACCGGGGATGAGCAGTTCTTC

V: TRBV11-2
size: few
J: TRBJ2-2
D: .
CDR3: CASSLVSRHTGELFF
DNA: TGTGCCAGCAGCTTAGTTTCCAGACACACCGGGGAGCTGTTTTTT

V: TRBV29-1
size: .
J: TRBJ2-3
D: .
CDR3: CSTGTLGGHTQYF
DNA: TGCAGCACAGGGACTCTAGGGGGCCATACGCAGTATTTT

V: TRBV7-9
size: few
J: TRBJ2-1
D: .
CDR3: CASSLRWSGQFYNEQFF
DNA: TGTGCCAGCAGCTTAAGATGGTCGGGACAATTTTACAATGAGCAGTTCTTC

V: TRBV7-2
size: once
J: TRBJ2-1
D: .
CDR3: CASSSHPIGSGATEQFF
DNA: TGTGCCAGCAGCTCCCACCCCATTGGGTCGGGAGCTACTGAGCAGTTCTTC

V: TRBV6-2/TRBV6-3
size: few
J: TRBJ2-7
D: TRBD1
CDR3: CASARQRQGNEQYF
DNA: TGTGCCAGCGCCCGACAACGACAGGGGAACGAGCAGTACTTC

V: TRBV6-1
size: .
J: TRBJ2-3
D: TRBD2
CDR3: CASSPKGTSAIHTDTQYF
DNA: TGTGCCAGCAGCCCCAAAGGAACTAGCGCCATACACACAGATACGCAGTATTTT

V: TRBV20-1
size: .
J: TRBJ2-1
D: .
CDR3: CSAETGTVGGYNEQFF
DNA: TGCAGTGCTGAAACCGGGACAGTCGGGGGCTACAATGAGCAGTTCTTC

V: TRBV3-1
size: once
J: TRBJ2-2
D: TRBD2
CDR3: CASSPLQAGVLTGELFF
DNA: TGTGCCAGCAGCCCCCTTCAAGCGGGAGTCCTCACCGGGGAGCTGTTTTTT

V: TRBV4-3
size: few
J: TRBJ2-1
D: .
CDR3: CASSQGVSLWDEQFF
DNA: TGCGCCAGCAGCCAAGGTGTATCGCTCTGGGATGAGCAGTTCTTC

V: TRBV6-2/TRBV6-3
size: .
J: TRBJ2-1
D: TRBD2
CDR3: CASSYSTSGGPNIHNEQFF
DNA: TGTGCCAGCAGTTACAGCACTAGCGGGGGCCCAAATATTCACAATGAGCAGTTCTTC

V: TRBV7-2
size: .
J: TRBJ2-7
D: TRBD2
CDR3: CASSPPGLAGNNEQYF
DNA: TGTGCCAGCAGCCCGCCGGGACTAGCGGGAAACAATGAGCAGTACTTC

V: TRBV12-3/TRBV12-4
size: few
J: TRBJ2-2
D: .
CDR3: CASSFGGTTGELFF
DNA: TGTGCCAGCAGTTTCGGGGGTACCACCGGGGAGCTGTTTTTT

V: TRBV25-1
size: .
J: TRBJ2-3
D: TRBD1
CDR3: CTSSPGQATSTDTQYF
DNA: TGTACCAGCTCCCCGGGACAGGCAACTAGCACAGATACGCAGTATTTT

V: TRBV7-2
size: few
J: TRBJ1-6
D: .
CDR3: CASSYFLDRNSPLHF
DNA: TGTGCCAGCAGCTATTTTTTAGACAGGAATTCACCCCTCCACTTT

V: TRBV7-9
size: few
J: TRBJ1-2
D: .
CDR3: CASTGSYYGYTF
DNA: TGTGCCAGCACCGGGTCCTACTATGGCTACACCTTC

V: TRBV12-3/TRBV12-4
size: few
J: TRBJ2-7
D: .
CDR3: CASSPTGTTYEQYF
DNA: TGTGCCAGCAGTCCCACAGGAACCACCTACGAGCAGTACTTC